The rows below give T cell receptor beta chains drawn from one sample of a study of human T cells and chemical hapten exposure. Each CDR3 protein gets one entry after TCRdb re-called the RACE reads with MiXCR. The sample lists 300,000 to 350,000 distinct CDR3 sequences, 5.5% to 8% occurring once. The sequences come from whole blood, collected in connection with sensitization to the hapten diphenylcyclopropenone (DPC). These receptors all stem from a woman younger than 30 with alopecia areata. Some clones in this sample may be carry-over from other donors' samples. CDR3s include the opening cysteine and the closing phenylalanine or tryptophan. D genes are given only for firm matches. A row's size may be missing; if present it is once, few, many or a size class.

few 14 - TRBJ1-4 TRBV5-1 CASSFRAPEGKLFF TGCGCCAGCAGCTTCCGGGCCCCCGAGGGAAAACTGTTTTTT
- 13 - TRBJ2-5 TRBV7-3 CASSPIPLETQYF TGTGCCAGCAGCCCCATACCCTTAGAGACCCAGTACTTC
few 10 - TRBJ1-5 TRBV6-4 CARIKQPQHF TGTGCCAGAATTAAGCAGCCCCAGCATTTT
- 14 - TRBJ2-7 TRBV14 CASSRTPINYEQYF TGTGCCAGCAGTCGGACTCCCATCAACTACGAGCAGTACTTC
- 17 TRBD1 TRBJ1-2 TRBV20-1 CSAARGLKIDRGNGYTF TGCAGTGCTGCTCGTGGGCTCAAGATCGACAGGGGGAATGGCTACACCTTC
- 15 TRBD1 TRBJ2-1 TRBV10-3 CAISGDSSSYNEQFF TGTGCCATCAGCGGGGACAGTAGCTCCTACAATGAGCAGTTCTTC
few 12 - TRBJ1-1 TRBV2 CASRPQGTEAFF TGTGCCAGCAGACCACAGGGCACTGAAGCTTTCTTT
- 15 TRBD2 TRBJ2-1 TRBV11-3 CASSLASGGPNEQFF TGTGCCAGCAGCTTAGCCAGCGGGGGACCCAATGAGCAGTTCTTC
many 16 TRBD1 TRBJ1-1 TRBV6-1 CASSGGTGGTGTEAFF TGTGCCAGCAGTGGGGGTACAGGGGGAACGGGGACTGAAGCTTTCTTT
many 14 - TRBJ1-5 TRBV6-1 CASSTGQFNQPQHF TGTGCCAGCAGTACTGGACAGTTCAATCAGCCCCAGCATTTT
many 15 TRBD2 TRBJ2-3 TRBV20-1 CSANGLEDNTDTQYF TGCAGTGCCAATGGACTAGAAGATAACACAGATACGCAGTATTTT
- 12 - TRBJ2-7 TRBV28 CASSSTTYEQYF TGTGCCAGCAGTTCGACTACCTACGAGCAGTACTTC
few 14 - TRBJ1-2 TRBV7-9 CASSFAGSDYGYTF TGTGCCAGCAGCTTCGCAGGGTCGGATTATGGCTACACCTTC
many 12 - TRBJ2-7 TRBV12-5 CASASDRHEQYF TGTGCTAGTGCCTCTGACCGGCACGAGCAGTACTTC
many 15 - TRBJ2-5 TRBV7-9 CASSLLAGIQETQYF TGTGCCAGCAGCTTATTGGCAGGGATCCAAGAGACCCAGTACTTC
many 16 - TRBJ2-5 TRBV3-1 CASSQFAGFRQETQYF TGTGCCAGCAGCCAGTTTGCCGGGTTTCGCCAAGAGACCCAGTACTTC
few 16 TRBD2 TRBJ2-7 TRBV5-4 CASGMRGLAGAYEQYF TGTGCCAGCGGCATGCGCGGACTAGCGGGGGCCTACGAGCAGTACTTC
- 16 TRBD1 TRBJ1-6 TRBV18 CASSPRIGTDNSPLHF TGTGCCAGCTCACCACGCATCGGGACAGATAATTCACCCCTCCACTTT
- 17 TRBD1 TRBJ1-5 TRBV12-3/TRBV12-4 CASSRSQRGQGYQPQHF TGTGCCAGCAGTCGGTCTCAGAGGGGACAGGGGTATCAGCCCCAGCATTTT
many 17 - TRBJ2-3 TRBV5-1 CASSLAKLGLGTDTQYF TGCGCCAGCAGCTTGGCCAAGCTGGGCTTAGGCACAGATACGCAGTATTTT
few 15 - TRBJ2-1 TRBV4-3 CASSQGGPPRNEQFF TGCGCCAGCAGCCAAGGGGGCCCCCCACGGAATGAGCAGTTCTTC
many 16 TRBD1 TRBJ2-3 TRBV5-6 CASSLPLQGGADTQYF TGTGCCAGCAGCTTGCCTTTACAGGGGGGCGCAGATACGCAGTATTTT
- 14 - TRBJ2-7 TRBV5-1 CASSFEGNAYEQYF TGCGCCAGCAGCTTCGAAGGAAACGCCTACGAGCAGTACTTC
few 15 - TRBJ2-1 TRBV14 CASSQENVGAHEQFF TGTGCCAGCAGCCAAGAAAACGTGGGGGCCCATGAGCAGTTCTTC
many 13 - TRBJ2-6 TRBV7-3 CASAASGANVLTF TGTGCCAGCGCGGCCTCTGGGGCCAACGTCCTGACTTTC
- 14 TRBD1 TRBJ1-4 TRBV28 CASSPPQGSEKLFF TGTGCCAGCAGTCCGCCACAGGGGAGTGAAAAACTGTTTTTT
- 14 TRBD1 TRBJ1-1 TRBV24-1 CATSGQGDEAEAFF TGTGCCACCAGTGGACAGGGGGATGAGGCTGAAGCTTTCTTT
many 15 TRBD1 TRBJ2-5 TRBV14 CASSSGTGFAETQYF TGTGCCAGCAGCTCCGGGACAGGGTTCGCAGAGACCCAGTACTTC
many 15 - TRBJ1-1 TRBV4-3 CASSQEWQGTTEAFF TGCGCCAGCAGCCAAGAATGGCAGGGAACCACTGAAGCTTTCTTT
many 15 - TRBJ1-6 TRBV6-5 CASSPRGSYNSPLHF TGTGCCAGCAGTCCCCGCGGTTCCTATAATTCACCCCTCCACTTT
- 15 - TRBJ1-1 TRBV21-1 CASSKLDRANTEAFF TGTGCCAGCAGCAAATTAGACAGGGCAAACACTGAAGCTTTCTTT
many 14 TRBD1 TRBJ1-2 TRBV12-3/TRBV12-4 CASSSRGLGHGYTF TGTGCCAGCAGCTCTAGGGGGCTCGGTCATGGCTACACCTTC
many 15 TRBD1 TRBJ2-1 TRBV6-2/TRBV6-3 CASKGGQGRYNEQFF TGTGCCAGCAAGGGGGGACAGGGCCGCTACAATGAGCAGTTCTTC
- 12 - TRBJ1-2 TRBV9 CASSARGLSYTF TGTGCCAGCAGCGCGCGGGGATTGAGCTACACCTTC
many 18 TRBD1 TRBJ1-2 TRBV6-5 CASSSFSSDRGANYGYTF TGTGCCAGCAGTTCCTTTTCATCGGACAGGGGAGCTAACTATGGCTACACCTTC
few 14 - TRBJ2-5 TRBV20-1 CSARVGGPQETQYF TGCAGTGCTAGAGTGGGGGGGCCACAAGAGACCCAGTACTTC
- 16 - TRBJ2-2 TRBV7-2 CASSLAHSSNTGELFF TGTGCCAGCAGCTTAGCTCACAGCTCGAACACCGGGGAGCTGTTTTTT
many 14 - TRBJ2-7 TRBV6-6 CASWGETGNYEQYF TGTGCCAGCTGGGGGGAGACAGGCAACTACGAGCAGTACTTC
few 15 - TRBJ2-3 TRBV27 CASSEDFGRTDTQYF TGTGCCAGCAGTGAGGACTTTGGGAGAACAGATACGCAGTATTTT
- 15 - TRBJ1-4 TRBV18 CASSPRVSTNEKLFF TGTGCCAGCTCACCGCGAGTTTCGACTAATGAAAAACTGTTTTTT
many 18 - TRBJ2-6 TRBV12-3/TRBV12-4 CASSLLDSWVSGANVLTF TGTGCCAGCAGCCTTCTGGACAGTTGGGTCTCTGGGGCCAACGTCCTGACTTTC
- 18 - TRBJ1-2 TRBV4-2 CASSQYKWVGRVPYGYTF TGTGCCAGCAGCCAATATAAATGGGTCGGCAGGGTCCCCTATGGCTACACCTTC
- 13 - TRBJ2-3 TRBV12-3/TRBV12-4 CASTFRDTDTQYF TGTGCCAGCACATTCAGGGATACAGATACGCAGTATTTT
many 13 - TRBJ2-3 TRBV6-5 CASKEGRSDTQYF TGTGCCAGCAAGGAAGGGCGGTCAGATACGCAGTATTTT
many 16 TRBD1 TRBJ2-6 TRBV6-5 CATHRTGRSGANVLTF TGTGCCACCCATCGGACAGGTCGCTCTGGGGCCAACGTCCTGACTTTC
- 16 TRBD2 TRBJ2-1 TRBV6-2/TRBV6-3 CASIYDIAGAYNEQFF TGTGCCAGCATTTATGACATAGCGGGTGCATACAATGAGCAGTTCTTC
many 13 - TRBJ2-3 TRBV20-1 CSAREESTDTQYF TGCAGTGCTAGAGAAGAGAGCACAGATACGCAGTATTTT
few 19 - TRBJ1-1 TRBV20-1 CSASGRAKDSSFPDTEAFF TGCAGTGCTAGTGGGCGAGCTAAGGACAGTTCCTTCCCGGACACTGAAGCTTTCTTT